This T cell receptor (beta chain) was documented in a study of OX40 agonist ivuxolimab in advanced cancers. General observations from the study: With doses of 0.1 to 3.0 mg/kg, CD4+ and CD8+ blood T cells had undergone clonal expansion by week 6.

Assay: immunoSEQ multiplex PCR; the TCRdb copy retains only in-frame clones and omits some. The table has 50,000 or so clones, approximately 88% seen once. The CDR3 spans 14 residues. In its sample, this clone was seen once. Its antigen remains unidentified. The chain uses TRBV12-1 and TRBJ1-3; the table's D call, TRBD1, was not checked against the DNA. TRBV12-1 is flagged as a pseudogene. The origin of this receptor is an adult with an advanced solid tumor such as melanoma, head and neck, liver or kidney cancer. The sequencing used CD4+ or CD8+ T cells sorted from blood, collected in a trial of the OX40 agonist ivuxolimab. The CDR3 sequence is CASSVNFSGNTIYF. The CDR3 nucleotides are TGTGCCAGCAGCGTCAATTTCTCTGGAAACACCATATATTTT.